The entry below describes one T cell receptor (beta chain). This clone's antigen is unknown. No much larger clone is present one base from it, and per-base qualities are unavailable. As encoded in the germline V gene (reference sequence), CDR1 is MNHNY while CDR2 is SVGAGI. Germline trimming: 4 bases from V, 3 bases from J; junction bases outside gene matches: 6. The CDR3, from cysteine to phenylalanine, totals 15 residues. This entry keeps only the CDR3 DNA: 45 bases, framed from base 1. This sample was included in a study of blood T cell repertoires in COVID-19 (dated by TCRdb to about 2020). Study-level background: The collaborator samples originated in the United States, Italy and Spain and spanned the acute and convalescent phases of COVID-19. The prospective study material was composed of cDNA or gDNA derived from T cells, B-cell-depleted T cells, or PBMCs. Subjects who had been exposed to COVID-19, were actively infected with it, or had recovered from it provided the deeply sampled blood TCRbeta repertoires that made up the dataset. A freely available public database, intended as a resource for researchers studying the immune response to SARS-CoV-2, is where the repertoires were released. Samples were obtained from the ongoing ImmuneRACE study (first 160 participants) and from roughly 1,300 subjects provided by 6 global collaborators. A de-identified subject ID, COVID-19 status, age in years and sex were almost always included in the sample metadata. Where available, HLA class I and class II types were obtained from metadata supplied by the sample provider rather than from assay-based typing.

Each collaborating institution followed its own protocols to collect whole blood in K2EDTA tubes. For TCRbeta analysis, collaborators shipped samples in one of three forms: frozen whole blood, isolated PBMCs, or DNA extracted from either of those sample types. Summary of the overall study and its limitations: The quantity of clinical and demographic metadata differed by source and by participant and was supplied without curation.

TCRbeta CDR3 regions were amplified from genomic DNA by means of the immunoSEQ Assay, a bias-controlled multiplex PCR. The authors' analysis ran thus. Within the assay, amplification of reference gene primers was used to estimate how many nucleated cells each sample contained. To quantify the absolute abundance of each unique TCRbeta CDR3 rearrangement, sequence reads were collapsed and filtered. For each sample, productive Simpson clonality was calculated as the square root of Simpson's diversity index across productive rearrangements. The immuneACCESS repertoire file appears here via TCRdb, limited to in-frame rearrangements. These files lack a portion of the clones; in checked studies, under half of the deficit traces to unresolved V genes, and the cause of the others is not known. That table is the source of V, J and clone size, and D and trimming were worked out from the DNA. The sample yields 200,000 to 250,000 clones; around 91% were counted once. The biggest ten clones account for about 5% of the sample.

The sequence was collected from a woman in her thirties or forties with acute or convalescent COVID-19. In this chain, TRBV6-6 is recombined with TRBJ1-5, and 7 bases in between align with TRBD1. Sequences were obtained from peripheral blood. The CDR3 reads as follows: CASSSWDSTNQPQHF. The sequenced DNA: TGTGCCAGCAGTTCCTGGGACAGTACCAATCAGCCCCAGCATTTT.